These 27 T cell receptor beta chains share one sample of origin, sequenced in a study of T cell responses to AZD1222 COVID-19 vaccine. Assay used: immunoSEQ multiplex PCR; TCRdb lists only in-frame clones, some missing. This table has approximately 94,000 clones, about 88% appearing once. Sequencing was performed on peripheral blood, taken on day 0 of AZD1222 vaccination. These receptors all come from an adult in good health.

This rearrangement joins TRBV7-9 to TRBJ1-6, with 7 bases lining up with TRBD1. The V segment lost 7 bases and the J segment 9 bases; nucleotides outside the gene matches: 9. CDR1 is SEHNR and CDR2 is FQNEAQ in the germline V gene (reference sequence). CDR3 length: 14 residues. The CDR3: CASTAQGIGSPLHF. In DNA form, the CDR3 reads TGTGCCAGCACCGCACAGGGGATAGGTTCACCCCTCCACTTT.

The genes are TRBV5-1 and TRBJ2-7; TRBD2 is a possible D gene (6 bases). This CDR3 has 18 amino acids. In germline, CDR1 is SGHRS, CDR2 YFSETQ. Trimming removed 0 bases from V and 1 base from J, with 20 bases in between. The CDR3 loop is CASSLAPPSGSPSYEQYF. The CDR3 DNA follows: TGCGCCAGCAGCTTGGCCCCCCCGAGCGGGTCCCCTTCCTACGAGCAGTACTTC.

The chain joins TRBV3-1 (or the pseudogene TRBV3-2) to TRBJ1-4; no clear D gene. The CDR3 consists of 16 residues. CDR1 and CDR2 from the germline V gene are LGHDT and YNNKEL (reference sequence). Trimming pared 4 bases from V and 8 bases from J, leaving 20 bases between. The CDR3 DNA is TGTGCCAGCAGCCCTTACTTGGCAGTCGGGGTGGAAAAACTGTTTTTT. Translating gives CASSPYLAVGVEKLFF.

The chain employs TRBV10-3 and TRBJ1-5; D unresolved. This CDR3 comprises 14 residues. The germline V and J ends were trimmed by 4 bases and 4 bases, with 11 bases remaining between them. Per the germline V gene, CDR1 is ENHRY and CDR2 is SYGVKD. CDR3 DNA sequence: TGTGCCATCAGTGGTTCCGGGCTAAATCAGCCCCAGCATTTT. Translating gives CAISGSGLNQPQHF.

Of note for this clone: The junction does not match germline at one end; this may be a read error. This chain joins TRBV5-4 and TRBJ1-2, with 7 bases matching TRBD1. The CDR3 extends over 13 amino acids. The germline gives CDR1 SGHNT, CDR2 YYREEE (reference sequence). For the CDR3, the DNA is TGTGCCAGCAGCTCAACTACCGGCGTTATGGGACAGTTC. It encodes CASSSTTGVMGQF.

In this sample, this clone turned up a few times. The V and J genes are TRBV4-3 and TRBJ1-2; D call uncertain. Germline assignment: CDR1 LGHNA and CDR2 YSLEER. The V and J ends lost 0 bases and 2 bases respectively, with 7 bases between them. The CDR3 is made up of 14 amino acids. CDR3 amino acids: CASSQDEVNYGYTF. CDR3 DNA: TGCGCCAGCAGCCAAGACGAGGTAAACTATGGCTACACCTTC.

The CDR3, as DNA: TGTGCCAGCAGCTTAGTGCGGGGAAGGTCCAATGAGCAGTTCTTC. Protein: CASSLVRGRSNEQFF. This rearrangement joins TRBV11-3 to TRBJ2-1; D may be TRBD2 (6 bases). This CDR3 region has 15 residues. Trimming stripped 1 base from V and 6 bases from J, with 13 bases between. CDR1 and CDR2 (germline): SGHNT, YENEEA.

The rearrangement links TRBV5-6 to TRBJ1-6; the D gene is possibly TRBD1 (5 bases). CDR1 is SGHDT, CDR2 YYEEEE, per germline. The CDR3 is made up of 15 amino acids. Trimming pared 3 bases from V and 7 bases from J, leaving 14 bases between. The CDR3 reads CASSSQGGGNSPLHF. The CDR3 DNA reads TGTGCCAGCAGCTCCCAAGGCGGGGGAAATTCACCCCTCCACTTT. The complete variable domain, with remaining parts taken from reference TRBV5-6 and TRBJ1-6, reads DAGVTQSPTHLIKTRGQQVTLRCSPKSGHDTVSWYQQALGQGPQFIFQYYEEEERQRGNFPDRFSGHQFPNYSSELNVNALLLGDSALYLCASSSQGGGNSPLHFGNGTRLTVT.

This chain uses TRBV7-9 with TRBJ2-7; no definite D call. Trimming removed 8 bases at V and 3 bases at J, with 8 bases between. CDR1 is SEHNR and CDR2 is FQNEAQ in the germline V gene (reference sequence). This CDR3 spans 11 amino acids. The chain's CDR3 is CASGINYEQYF. CDR3 DNA: TGTGCCAGCGGCATAAACTACGAGCAGTACTTC. The complete variable domain, with remaining parts taken from reference TRBV7-9 and TRBJ2-7, reads DTGVSQNPRHKITKRGQNVTFRCDPISEHNRLYWYRQTLGQGPEFLTYFQNEAQLEKSRLLSDRFSAERPKGSFSTLEIQRTEQGDSAMYLCASGINYEQYFGPGTRLTVT.

This chain uses TRBV27 with TRBJ2-5; D possibly matches TRBD1 or TRBD2 (5 bases each). V was shortened by 3 bases and J by 3 bases, with 8 bases between the two germline ends. This CDR3 region has 13 residues. Germline-derived CDR1 and CDR2 are MNHEY and SMNVEV (reference sequence). The CDR3 here is CASSFQGEETQYF. CDR3 nucleotides: TGTGCCAGCAGTTTCCAGGGAGAAGAGACCCAGTACTTC.

There are a few counts of this clone. The chain has TRBV7-2 and TRBJ1-1, with 7 nucleotides matching TRBD1. J lost 8 bases, V lost 5 bases, and 11 bases had no gene match. CDR3 length: 14 amino acids. Germline loops: CDR1 SGHTA, CDR2 FQGNSA. DNA of the CDR3: TGTGCCAGCAGCCCAGGACAGGATCGGACCGAAGCTTTCTTT. It specifies CASSPGQDRTEAFF.

The V gene is TRBV28, the J gene TRBJ2-7; TRBD2 agrees at 7 bases. The J segment lost 4 bases and the V segment lost 2 bases, leaving 8 bases of the junction unmatched. Germline-derived CDR1 and CDR2 are MDHEN and SYDVKM. This CDR3 region has 15 residues. CDR3 protein: CASSLRAGVDYEQYF. DNA of the CDR3: TGTGCCAGCAGTTTAAGGGCGGGAGTAGATTACGAGCAGTACTTC.

The CDR3 loop is CSVAVAENQPQHF. CDR3 bases: TGCAGCGTTGCCGTTGCGGAGAATCAGCCCCAGCATTTT. The chain links TRBV29-1 to TRBJ1-5; no clear D gene. The germline V gene has CDR1 SQVTM and CDR2 ANQGSEA. V lost 4 bases and J lost 4, with 11 bases in between. The CDR3 sequence is 13 residues long.

The chain carries TRBV24-1 and TRBJ2-6; D gene uncertain. The CDR3 covers 18 residues. CDR1 and CDR2 from the germline V gene are KGHDR and SFDVKD. The ends were cut back, 2 bases at V and 1 base at J, with 14 bases in the middle. The CDR3 region has the DNA TGTGCCACCAGTGATTCGGGCCGCGGAGCGTCTGGGGCCAACGTCCTGACTTTC. This codes for CATSDSGRGASGANVLTF.

J is TRBJ1-2 and V is TRBV4-1; D not resolved. CDR1 is MGHRA and CDR2 is YSYEKL in the germline V gene. The V end lost 2 bases, the J end lost 2 bases, and 15 bases lay between the germline ends. This CDR3 has 16 amino acids. This CDR3 is CASSQPRAGMNYGYTF. CDR3 sequence (DNA): TGCGCCAGCAGCCAACCCAGAGCCGGGATGAACTATGGCTACACCTTC.

V usage is TRBV29-1 and J usage is TRBJ1-2; TRBD1 might be the D (5 bases). Trimming removed 0 bases from V and 2 bases from J, with 10 bases in between. The CDR3 sequence is 14 residues long. Germline lookup yields CDR1 SQVTM and CDR2 ANQGSEA. The CDR3 loop reads CSVEELAGNYGYTF. CDR3 nucleotides: TGCAGCGTTGAAGAACTCGCAGGGAACTATGGCTACACCTTC.

This chain joins TRBV21-1 and TRBJ2-7. TRBV21-1 is assigned pseudogene status. The CDR3 is 16 amino acids. CDR3 amino acids: CASSKGCVREGNEQYF. Written as DNA, the CDR3 is TGTGCCAGCAGCAAAGGTTGTGTAAGGGAAGGTAACGAGCAGTACTTC.

CDR3 nucleotide sequence: TGTGCCAGCAGCCCGGGACAGTTAGGGCCATCCGGGGAGCTGTTTTTT. Its translation: CASSPGQLGPSGELFF. V usage is TRBV28 and J usage is TRBJ2-2; TRBD1 aligns across 7 bases. V dropped 6 bases and J dropped 6; count of bases not matched to a gene: 13. The CDR3 is made up of 16 amino acids. From germline, CDR1 is MDHEN and CDR2 SYDVKM. Drawing the rest from reference TRBV28 and TRBJ2-2, the complete variable domain is DVKVTQSSRYLVKRTGEKVFLECVQDMDHENMFWYRQDPGLGLRLIYFSYDVKMKEKGDIPEGYSVSREKKERFSLILESASTNQTSMYLCASSPGQLGPSGELFFGEGSRLTVL.

Here the CDR3 DNA reads TGTGCCAGCAGCTTAACTAGCGGGAGTATCGCCGGTGAGCAGTTCTTC. It yields the protein CASSLTSGSIAGEQFF. This chain links TRBV7-3 with TRBJ2-1; TRBD2 agrees at 9 bases. The junction had 9 bases not matched to a gene; V was cut back by 0 bases and J by 9 bases. The CDR3 is made up of 16 amino acids. Germline-derived CDR1 and CDR2 are SGHTA and FQGTGA.

The chain is built from TRBV2 and TRBJ1-5; no clear D gene. CDR1 is SNHLY and CDR2 is FYNNEI in the germline V gene. With 6 bases removed from V and 1 base from J, the gap between germline ends came to 10 bases. The CDR3 contains 14 residues. Here the CDR3 reads CASRARTSNQPQHF. Written as DNA, the CDR3 is TGTGCCAGCAGGGCCCGGACCAGCAATCAGCCCCAGCATTTT.

The rearrangement links TRBV6-2 or TRBV6-3 to TRBJ2-7; D is possibly TRBD1 (5 bases). CDR3 length: 16 amino acids. CDR1 is MNHEY and CDR2 is SVGEGT in the germline V gene. The V gene lost 5 bases and the J gene lost 3 bases, with 20 bases spanning the gap. CDR3 DNA sequence: TGTGCCAGCAGTCAAGCATCAAGGGGCCTAATCTACGAGCAGTACTTC. This sequence encodes CASSQASRGLIYEQYF.

The J gene is TRBJ2-7, the V gene TRBV6-2 or TRBV6-3, with D hard to call. Trimming left V 2 bases short and J 0 bases short, with 17 bases between. This CDR3 contains 17 residues. Germline values: CDR1 MNHEY, CDR2 SVGEGT. The chain's CDR3 is CASSYGHPRAVSYEQYF. The DNA for the CDR3 is TGTGCCAGCAGTTACGGTCACCCAAGGGCGGTCTCCTACGAGCAGTACTTC.

This chain joins TRBV29-1 and TRBJ2-1; 7 positions agree with TRBD1. Looked up from germline, CDR1 is SQVTM and CDR2 is ANQGSEA. Trimming took 6 bases from V and 4 from J; bases not matched to a gene: 6. This CDR3 comprises 13 residues. The chain's CDR3 is CSVGDSWYNEQFF. CDR3 bases: TGCAGCGTGGGGGACAGCTGGTACAATGAGCAGTTCTTC.

V is TRBV4-1 and J is TRBJ2-2; D gene ambiguous. V shed 4 bases and J shed 5 bases, with 23 bases lying between them. The CDR3 spans 18 residues. The germline gives CDR1 MGHRA, CDR2 YSYEKL. CDR3 in amino acids: CASSRTLSQRKGTGELFF. The CDR3 DNA reads TGCGCCAGCAGCCGTACCTTGTCTCAAAGGAAGGGTACCGGGGAGCTGTTTTTT.

This rearrangement joins TRBV19 to TRBJ1-1; D remains ambiguous. This CDR3 comprises 13 residues. Germline lookup yields CDR1 LNHDA and CDR2 SQIVND (reference sequence). Trimming removed 7 bases from V and 11 bases from J, with 20 bases in between. CDR3 amino acids: CASTSGPIDGAFF. The CDR3 nucleotides read TGTGCCAGTACCTCCGGGCCCATTGATGGCGCTTTCTTT.

This chain connects TRBV7-3 to TRBJ2-1; 10 positions match TRBD2. This CDR3 has 17 amino acids. After removal of 5 bases from V and 7 bases from J, the junction contained 14 bases not matched to a gene. Germline CDR1 is SGHTA and CDR2 is FQGTGA. The CDR3 here is CASSSGALAGLGNEQFF. Written as DNA, the CDR3 is TGTGCCAGCAGCAGCGGGGCACTAGCGGGATTGGGAAATGAGCAGTTCTTC.

This chain uses TRBV27 with TRBJ1-2; D is ambiguous. V was pared by 10 bases and J by 0 bases, with 12 bases between. Germline-derived CDR1 and CDR2 are MNHEY and SMNVEV (reference sequence). This CDR3 spans 13 amino acids. The CDR3 DNA sequence: TGTGCCACCTTAAGTACCTCTAACTATGGCTACACCTTC. Translation: CATLSTSNYGYTF.